One and the same sample provided the 21 T cell receptor beta chains below, sequenced in a study of blood T cell repertoires in COVID-19. Data came from immunoSEQ multiplex PCR; TCRdb stores just in-frame clones and leaves some out. The table records more than 200,000 clones, around 83% of them present only once. The specimen sequenced was peripheral blood. The receptors come from a woman aged 45 to 65 with acute or convalescent COVID-19.

This chain joins TRBV2 and TRBJ2-7; tentatively, D is TRBD1 (5 bases). The CDR3 has 13 amino acids. V lost 7 bases, J lost 7 bases, and 17 bases lay in between. CDR1 is SNHLY and CDR2 is FYNNEI in the germline V gene. This chain's CDR3 is CASTRTWYGEQYF. The CDR3 DNA sequence: TGTGCCAGCACCCGGACATGGTATGGGGAGCAGTACTTC.

This clone was detected a few times. The genes are TRBV2 and TRBJ1-4; no definite D call. Germline CDR1 reads SNHLY; CDR2 reads FYNNEI. The germline V and J ends were trimmed by 7 bases and 0 bases, with 9 bases remaining between them. The CDR3 length is 14 residues. The CDR3 spells CASIETSTNEKLFF. The CDR3 DNA sequence: TGTGCCAGCATAGAAACCTCAACTAATGAAAAACTGTTTTTT. Filled out from reference TRBV2 and TRBJ1-4, the complete variable domain reads EPEVTQTPSHQVTQMGQEVILRCVPISNHLYFYWYRQILGQKVEFLVSFYNNEISEKSEIFDDQFSVERPDGSNFTLKIRSTKLEDSAMYFCASIETSTNEKLFFGSGTQLSVL.

The DNA for the CDR3 is TGTGCCAGCAGCCACACTGGACAGGGGATCACTGAAGCTTTCTTT. It specifies CASSHTGQGITEAFF. J is TRBJ1-1 and V is TRBV3-1 (or the pseudogene TRBV3-2); 9 bases are a match to TRBD1. Germline CDR1 and CDR2: LGHDT and YNNKEL (reference sequence). V was clipped by 3 bases and J by 4 bases; unmatched bases: 6. This CDR3 region has 15 residues.

The rearrangement uses TRBV24-1 and TRBJ2-1; 8 nucleotides agree with TRBD2. The CDR3 covers 16 residues. The ends lost 5 bases at V and 4 bases at J; junction bases unmatched: 9. Germline loops: CDR1 KGHDR, CDR2 SFDVKD. Here the CDR3 DNA reads TGTGCCACCAGTGGAGGCCGGGGGGGACCTTACAATGAGCAGTTCTTC. Translation gives CATSGGRGGPYNEQFF.

The J gene is TRBJ2-3, the V gene TRBV5-1, with TRBD2 identical over 14 bases. The germline V gene has CDR1 SGHRS and CDR2 YFSETQ. The CDR3 has 18 residues. Losses at the gene ends were 4 bases for V and 1 base for J; bases not matched to a gene: 8. In DNA form, the CDR3 reads TGCGCCAGCAGCAAATCCGGGACTAGCGGGAGTGGCACAGATACGCAGTATTTT. This encodes CASSKSGTSGSGTDTQYF. The variable domain in full, with the rest retrieved from reference TRBV5-1 and TRBJ2-3, is KAGVTQTPRYLIKTRGQQVTLSCSPISGHRSVSWYQQTPGQGLQFLFEYFSETQRNKGNFPGRFSGRQFSNSRSEMNVSTLELGDSALYLCASSKSGTSGSGTDTQYFGPGTRLTVL.

The chain is built from TRBV19 and TRBJ2-3; 16 bases agree with TRBD2. Per germline, CDR1 LNHDA and CDR2 SQIVND (reference sequence). The CDR3 spans 19 residues. V lost 7 bases to trimming and J lost 2 bases; unmatched junction nucleotides: 12. CDR3 in DNA: TGTGCCAGTACCCCGGGACTAGCGGGAGGGCTTCGGTCCACAGATACGCAGTATTTT. The encoded protein is CASTPGLAGGLRSTDTQYF.

This chain uses TRBV7-8 with TRBJ2-7, with D maybe TRBD1 (5 bases). There are 15 residues in the CDR3. V was shortened by 6 bases and J by 2 bases, with 17 bases between the two germline ends. CDR1 is SGHVS and CDR2 is FQNEAQ in the germline V gene. The DNA of the CDR3 is TGTGCCAGCAGAAGAGCCTCCCTGGGGCCCTACGAGCAGTACTTC. Translated: CASRRASLGPYEQYF. Full variable domain (missing parts from reference TRBV7-8 and TRBJ2-7): GAGVSQSPRYKVAKRGQDVALRCDPISGHVSLFWYQQALGQGPEFLTYFQNEAQLDKSGLPSDRFFAERPEGSVSTLKIQRTQQEDSAVYLCASRRASLGPYEQYFGPGTRLTVT.

The gene calls are TRBV4-1 and TRBJ2-7; possibly TRBD2 for D (6 bases). CDR1 and CDR2 (germline): MGHRA, YSYEKL. V lost 0 bases and J lost 4, with 7 bases in between. The CDR3 length is 13 residues. The CDR3 DNA sequence: TGCGCCAGCAGCCAAGATGGAGGGTACGAGCAGTACTTC. This sequence encodes CASSQDGGYEQYF.

This clone appeared once. A junction boundary mismatches the germline segment, possibly from a read error. V and J are TRBV7-9 and TRBJ2-7, with 8 bases aligning to TRBD2. Per germline, CDR1 SEHNR and CDR2 FQNEAQ (reference sequence). The CDR3 length is 15 residues. The CDR3 bases are TGTGCCAGCAGCATAGCGGGACTAACCGCCTACGAGCAGTACTTC. Protein: CASSIAGLTAYEQYF.

The rearrangement uses TRBV19 and TRBJ2-1, with 7 bases lining up with TRBD1. With V trimmed by 3 bases and J by 2 bases, 10 bases remained unmatched. The germline V gene has CDR1 LNHDA and CDR2 SQIVND (reference sequence). CDR3 size: 17 residues. CDR3 sequence: CASSIRGQSVTYNEQFF. As DNA, the CDR3 is TGTGCCAGTAGTATTCGGGGACAGTCCGTTACCTACAATGAGCAGTTCTTC.

The CDR3 loop reads CASSIRVGRATDTQYF. The DNA of the CDR3 is TGTGCCAGTAGTATTAGGGTCGGGAGGGCCACAGATACGCAGTATTTT. The gene calls are TRBV19 and TRBJ2-3, with 8 bases that match TRBD2. Trimming cost V 3 bases and J 2 bases; bases outside gene matches: 7. This CDR3 contains 16 residues. Germline V gene sequence: CDR1 LNHDA, CDR2 SQIVND (reference sequence).

The chain employs TRBV10-3 and TRBJ2-7; 8 bases align to TRBD2. The ends lost 4 bases at V and 0 bases at J; junction bases unmatched: 5. The CDR3 sequence is 15 residues long. Per the germline V gene, CDR1 is ENHRY and CDR2 is SYGVKD. The CDR3 coding sequence is TGTGCCATCAGTGTCGGGGGGGCCAGCTCCTACGAGCAGTACTTC. This gives the protein CAISVGGASSYEQYF.

The chain uses TRBV4-2 and TRBJ2-4, with TRBD2 matching 11 bases. Germline V lookup: CDR1 LGHNA, CDR2 YNFKEQ. V was clipped by 1 base and J by 0 bases; unmatched bases: 11. The CDR3 covers 20 residues. CDR3 sequence (DNA): TGTGCCAGCAGCCAAGGCACCCCCGTAACTAGCGGGAGAGCCAAAAACATTCAGTACTTC. It is translated as CASSQGTPVTSGRAKNIQYF.

The chain combines TRBV25-1 with TRBJ2-7; D gene unclear. Trimming left V 3 bases short and J 1 base short, with 7 bases between. Germline V gene data show CDR1 as MGHDK and CDR2 as SYGVNS. This CDR3 is 13 amino acids long. CDR3 sequence (DNA): TGTGCCAGCAGTGACCCCTCTTCCTACGAGCAGTACTTC. Its translation: CASSDPSSYEQYF.

This clone came up once. This chain connects TRBV19 to TRBJ2-3; 13 positions agree with TRBD2. This CDR3 is 17 amino acids long. Germline CDR1 and CDR2: LNHDA and SQIVND (reference sequence). V trimming: 8 bases; J trimming: 4 bases; junction bases outside the gene matches: 12. CDR3 protein: CASRKGLAGDTPDTQYF. The CDR3 nucleotides read TGTGCCAGTCGTAAAGGACTAGCGGGAGATACCCCAGATACGCAGTATTTT.

This chain connects TRBV19 to TRBJ1-5; 7 bases map to TRBD1. This CDR3 is 17 amino acids long. Germline CDR1 LNHDA, CDR2 SQIVND (reference sequence). The trim removed 2 bases at V and 0 bases at J, leaving 7 bases unmatched. CDR3 sequence reads: CASSIPPTGNSNQPQHF. CDR3 DNA: TGTGCCAGTAGTATACCCCCGACAGGGAATAGCAATCAGCCCCAGCATTTT.

V gene TRBV6-2 or TRBV6-3 combines with J gene TRBJ1-2; 7 bases map to TRBD1. The CDR3 is made up of 17 amino acids. With V trimmed by 5 bases and J by 2 bases, 14 bases remained unmatched. In germline, CDR1 is MNHEY, CDR2 SVGEGT. CDR3 nucleotides: TGTGCCAGCAGTAGGGGTTGGGGACCGGACAGGAACTATGGCTACACCTTC. Amino acid sequence: CASSRGWGPDRNYGYTF.

The V and J genes are TRBV6-6 and TRBJ2-7; 7 bases match TRBD2. The CDR3 totals 16 residues. Per the germline V gene, CDR1 is MNHNY and CDR2 is SVGAGI (reference sequence). V gave up 0 bases and J gave up 3 bases; unmatched junction bases: 8. The CDR3 DNA is TGTGCCAGCAGTTACTCGATGCCCTGGGAGGGCTACGAGCAGTACTTC. Translated, it gives CASSYSMPWEGYEQYF.

The chain links TRBV10-1 to TRBJ2-7; 7 bases match TRBD1. The CDR3 runs 13 residues. Per the germline V gene, CDR1 is WNHNN and CDR2 is SYGVQD (reference sequence). The J segment lost 3 bases and the V segment lost 7 bases, leaving 6 bases of the junction unmatched. The CDR3 nucleotides are TGCGCCAGCACTAGGGGGCCTTACTACGAGCAGTACTTC. Amino acid sequence: CASTRGPYYEQYF.

The V and J genes are TRBV29-1 and TRBJ2-1, with TRBD1 identical over 7 bases. This CDR3 has 15 residues. Losses at the gene ends were 5 bases for V and 5 bases for J; bases not matched to a gene: 12. Per the germline V gene, CDR1 is SQVTM and CDR2 is ANQGSEA. The CDR3 DNA reads as TGCAGCGTTACGAAGGCGACAGGGACCGACAATGAGCAGTTCTTC. Its translation is CSVTKATGTDNEQFF.

The V call is TRBV28, the J call TRBJ1-2, with no clear D. The germline CDR1 and CDR2 sequences are MDHEN and SYDVKM. The V end lost 3 bases, the J end lost 2 bases, and 4 bases lay between the germline ends. CDR3 length equals 12 residues. The CDR3 bases are TGTGCCAGCAGTTTTATGAACTATGGCTACACCTTC. Translation gives CASSFMNYGYTF.